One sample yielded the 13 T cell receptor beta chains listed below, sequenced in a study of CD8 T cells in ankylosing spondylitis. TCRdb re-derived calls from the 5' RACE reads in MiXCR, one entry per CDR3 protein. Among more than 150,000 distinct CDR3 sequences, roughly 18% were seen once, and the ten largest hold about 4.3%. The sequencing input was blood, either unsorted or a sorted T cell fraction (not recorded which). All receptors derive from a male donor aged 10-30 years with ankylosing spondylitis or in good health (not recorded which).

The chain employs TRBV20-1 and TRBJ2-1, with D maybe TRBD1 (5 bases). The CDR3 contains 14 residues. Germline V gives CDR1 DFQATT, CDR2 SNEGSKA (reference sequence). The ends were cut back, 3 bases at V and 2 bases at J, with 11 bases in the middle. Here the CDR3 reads CSASSPGTYNEQFF. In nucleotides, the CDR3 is TGCAGTGCTAGTTCCCCAGGGACCTACAATGAGCAGTTCTTC.

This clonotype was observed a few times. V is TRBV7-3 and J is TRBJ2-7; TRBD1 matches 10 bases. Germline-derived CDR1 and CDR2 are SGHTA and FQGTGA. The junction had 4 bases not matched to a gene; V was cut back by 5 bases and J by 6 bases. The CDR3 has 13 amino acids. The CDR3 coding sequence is TGTGCCAGCAGCCAGACAGGGGGCGCCGAGCAGTACTTC. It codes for CASSQTGGAEQYF.

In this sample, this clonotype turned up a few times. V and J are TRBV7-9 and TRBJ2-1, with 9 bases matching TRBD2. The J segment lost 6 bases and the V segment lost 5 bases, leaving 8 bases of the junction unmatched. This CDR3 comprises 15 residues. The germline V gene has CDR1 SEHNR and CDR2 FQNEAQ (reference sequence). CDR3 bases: TGTGCCAGCAGCCTGATAGCGGGAGCGGTCAATGAGCAGTTCTTC. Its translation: CASSLIAGAVNEQFF.

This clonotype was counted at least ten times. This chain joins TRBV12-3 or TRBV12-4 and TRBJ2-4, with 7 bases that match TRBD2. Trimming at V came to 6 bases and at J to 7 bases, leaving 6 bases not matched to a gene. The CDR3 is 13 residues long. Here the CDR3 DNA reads TGTGCCAGCAGCTGGGGAGGGTACAACATTCAGTACTTC. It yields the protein CASSWGGYNIQYF.

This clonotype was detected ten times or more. In DNA, the CDR3 is TGTGCCAGCAGCTTAGGATCAGGGTCGCAGTATTTT. Its translation is CASSLGSGSQYF. V is TRBV7-9 and J is TRBJ2-3, with D possibly matching TRBD1 (5 bases). V lost 1 base to trimming and J lost 10 bases, with 9 bases between them. CDR1 is SEHNR, CDR2 FQNEAQ, per germline (reference sequence). CDR3 size: 12 residues.

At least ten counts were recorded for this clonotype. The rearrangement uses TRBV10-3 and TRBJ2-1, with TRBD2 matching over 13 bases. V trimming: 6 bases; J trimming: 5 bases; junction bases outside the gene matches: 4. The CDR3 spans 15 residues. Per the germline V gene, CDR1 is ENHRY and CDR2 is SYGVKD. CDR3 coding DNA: TGTGCCATCAGGTCCGGACTAGCGGGAGACAATGAGCAGTTCTTC. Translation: CAIRSGLAGDNEQFF.

As DNA, the CDR3 is TGCAGTGCTAGAGATCTCTCGACCCTTGGGAATGAGCAGTTCTTC. It encodes CSARDLSTLGNEQFF. The chain combines TRBV20-1 with TRBJ2-1; the D is unclear. V was clipped by 0 bases and J by 7 bases, with 16 bases between them. This CDR3 contains 15 residues. Germline lookup yields CDR1 DFQATT and CDR2 SNEGSKA (reference sequence).

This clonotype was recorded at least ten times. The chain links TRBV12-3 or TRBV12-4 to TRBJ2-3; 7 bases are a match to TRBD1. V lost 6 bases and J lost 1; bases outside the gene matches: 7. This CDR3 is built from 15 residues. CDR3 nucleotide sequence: TGTGCCAGCAGCCCATCGGGGACAGGCACAGATACGCAGTATTTT. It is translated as CASSPSGTGTDTQYF.

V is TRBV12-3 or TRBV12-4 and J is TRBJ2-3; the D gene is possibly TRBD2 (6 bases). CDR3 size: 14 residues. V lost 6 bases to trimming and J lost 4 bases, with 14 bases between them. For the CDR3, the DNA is TGTGCCAGCAGCGGAGGGATCGGCGCAGATACGCAGTATTTT. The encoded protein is CASSGGIGADTQYF.

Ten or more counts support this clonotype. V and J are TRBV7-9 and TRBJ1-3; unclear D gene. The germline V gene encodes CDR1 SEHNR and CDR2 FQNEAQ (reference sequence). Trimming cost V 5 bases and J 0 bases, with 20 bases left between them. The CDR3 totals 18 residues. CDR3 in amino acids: CASSRPGSGDNSGNTIYF. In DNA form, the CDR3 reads TGTGCCAGCAGCCGCCCCGGGTCAGGCGATAACTCTGGAAACACCATATATTTT.

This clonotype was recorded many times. Here the CDR3 DNA reads TGTGCCAGCAGTTATACCCTGGGCGAGCAGTTCTTC. Encoded protein: CASSYTLGEQFF. This chain links TRBV12-3 or TRBV12-4 with TRBJ2-1, with no clear D. The CDR3 runs to 12 residues. Between the trimmed V and J ends, which lost 4 bases and 10 bases, there was a span of 11 bases.

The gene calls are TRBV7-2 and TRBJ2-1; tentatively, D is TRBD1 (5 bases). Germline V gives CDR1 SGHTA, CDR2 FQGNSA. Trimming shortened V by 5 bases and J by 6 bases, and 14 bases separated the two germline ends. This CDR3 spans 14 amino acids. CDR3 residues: CASSPSRGFNEQFF. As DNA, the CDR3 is TGTGCCAGCAGCCCAAGTAGGGGATTCAATGAGCAGTTCTTC. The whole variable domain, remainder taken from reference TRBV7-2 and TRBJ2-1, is GAGVSQSPSNKVTEKGKDVELRCDPISGHTALYWYRQSLGQGLEFLIYFQGNSAPDKSGLPSDRFSAERTGGSVSTLTIQRTQQEDSAVYLCASSPSRGFNEQFFGPGTRLTVL.

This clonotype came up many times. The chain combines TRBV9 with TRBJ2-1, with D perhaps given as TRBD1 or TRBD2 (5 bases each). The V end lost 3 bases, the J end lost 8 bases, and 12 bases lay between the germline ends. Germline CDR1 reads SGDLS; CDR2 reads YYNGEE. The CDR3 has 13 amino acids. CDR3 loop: CASSEGPFDEQFF. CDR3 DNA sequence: TGTGCCAGCAGCGAGGGACCTTTCGATGAGCAGTTCTTC.